These 8 T cell receptor beta chains share one sample of origin, sequenced in a study of shared clonotypes between healthy human individuals (TCRdb year 2020). For the CD8 naive samples, CD45RO-negative cells were positively selected for CCR7, yielding a CD45RA+CCR7+ population from which TemRA cells were excluded. Libraries were prepared through the immunoSEQ multiplex PCR assay. The immuneACCESS repertoire file appears here via TCRdb, limited to in-frame rearrangements. These files lack a portion of the clones; in checked studies, under half of the deficit traces to unresolved V genes, and the cause of the others is not known. Across this sample there are 1.5 million to 2.5 million clones, with roughly 95% seen only once. More than 0.95% of the sample is taken by the ten largest. Sequenced sample: naive CD8+ T cells sorted from blood. The intended sense of this specimen's cell subset or site label: CD45RA+CCR7+. All receptors come from a man aged 18 to 29 in good health.

This chain connects TRBV7-6 to TRBJ2-7; 11 nucleotides match TRBD2. Germline-derived CDR1 and CDR2 are SGHVS and FNYEAQ. This CDR3 has 18 residues. Trimming at V came to 1 base and at J to 4 bases, leaving 12 bases not matched to a gene. CDR3 loop: CASSLDPLVAGGPYEQYF. CDR3 nucleotide sequence: TGTGCCAGCAGCTTAGACCCATTGGTAGCGGGAGGGCCGTACGAGCAGTACTTC.

This sequence joins TRBV11-2 and TRBJ2-7, with D uncertain. The CDR3 sequence is 14 residues long. Trimming removed 1 base at V and 4 bases at J, with 11 bases between. Germline loops: CDR1 SGHAT, CDR2 FQNNGV. CDR3 region: CASSLGGMRYEQYF. CDR3 in DNA: TGTGCCAGCAGCTTAGGGGGTATGCGGTACGAGCAGTACTTC.

The chain recombines TRBV4-1 with TRBJ2-7; D ambiguous. Germline V gene data show CDR1 as MGHRA and CDR2 as YSYEKL. The CDR3 extends over 15 amino acids. Trimming shortened V by 1 base and J by 2 bases, and 12 bases separated the two germline ends. The CDR3 DNA sequence: TGCGCCAGCAGCCAAGGCCTCGCAGCCCCCTACGAGCAGTACTTC. Translated: CASSQGLAAPYEQYF.

Concerning this clone: The same CDR3 also results from other DNA sequences found in this sample. The DNA of the CDR3 is TGTGCCAGCAGCGGTCAGGGAAACACCATATATTTT. Amino acids: CASSGQGNTIYF. This sequence joins TRBV9 and TRBJ1-3; D gene uncertain. The CDR3 has 12 residues. CDR1 is SGDLS and CDR2 is YYNGEE in the germline V gene. V shed 3 bases and J shed 4 bases, with 5 bases lying between them.

CDR3 DNA sequence: TGTGCCAGCAGCTTCACTAGCGGGGGGTACGGAGATACGCAGTATTTT. Its translation is CASSFTSGGYGDTQYF. J is TRBJ2-3 and V is TRBV7-2; TRBD2 matches at 12 bases. CDR3 length equals 16 residues. Losses at the gene ends were 3 bases for V and 5 bases for J; bases not matched to a gene: 6. CDR1 is SGHTA, CDR2 FQGNSA, per germline.

This rearrangement joins TRBV19 to TRBJ1-3; 8 positions match TRBD1. This CDR3 comprises 17 residues. Germline V CDR1 and CDR2: LNHDA, SQIVND (reference sequence). With 4 bases clipped from V and 4 bases from J, the junction kept 12 bases outside the gene matches. CDR3 sequence: CASSTDGQGGEGNTIYF. The CDR3 DNA reads TGTGCCAGTAGTACCGATGGACAGGGAGGGGAAGGAAACACCATATATTTT. Full variable domain (remainder filled in from reference TRBV19 and TRBJ1-3): DGGITQSPKYLFRKEGQNVTLSCEQNLNHDAMYWYRQDPGQGLRLIYYSQIVNDFQKGDIAEGYSVSREKKESFPLTVTSAQKNPTAFYLCASSTDGQGGEGNTIYFGEGSWLTVV.

The CDR3 is CASCPGLGTDTQYF. CDR3 coding DNA: TGCGCCAGCTGCCCTGGGCTAGGCACAGATACGCAGTATTTT. This chain connects TRBV4-3 to TRBJ2-3; D is unclear. The V gene's germline CDR1 is LGHNA and CDR2 YSLEER. Trimming stripped 8 bases from V and 1 base from J, with 13 bases between. The length of the CDR3 is 14 residues.

The V call is TRBV4-3, the J call TRBJ2-5; 7 bases line up with TRBD2. The ends lost 0 bases at V and 5 bases at J; junction bases unmatched: 12. This CDR3 spans 17 amino acids. Germline lookup yields CDR1 LGHNA and CDR2 YSLEER. The CDR3 is CASSQDPPSGEGETQYF. The CDR3 bases are TGCGCCAGCAGCCAAGATCCCCCTAGCGGAGAGGGCGAGACCCAGTACTTC.